This paragraph reports one T cell receptor (beta chain). These data come from a study of cytomegalovirus exposure and HLA in healthy donors. Researchers ran the PCR with 60 Vbeta and 13 Jbeta primers. Measured with immunoSEQ multiplex PCR; TCRdb has only the in-frame clones, and not every one. Of about 220,000 clones in the sample, about 77% are singletons; the top ten hold approximately 1.7%. Germline V gene data show CDR1 as SGHTA and CDR2 as FQGNSA. The CDR3 length is 17 residues. With V trimmed by 7 bases and J by 5 bases, 16 bases remained unmatched. The sequence was collected from a young woman in good health and CMV-seronegative. This sequence joins TRBV7-2 and TRBJ2-1; 8 bases are a match to TRBD2. What was sequenced was PBMCs. The CDR3 region is CASTALLGLLADNEQFF. For the CDR3, the DNA is TGTGCCAGCACCGCGTTGCTAGGTCTACTAGCGGACAATGAGCAGTTCTTC.